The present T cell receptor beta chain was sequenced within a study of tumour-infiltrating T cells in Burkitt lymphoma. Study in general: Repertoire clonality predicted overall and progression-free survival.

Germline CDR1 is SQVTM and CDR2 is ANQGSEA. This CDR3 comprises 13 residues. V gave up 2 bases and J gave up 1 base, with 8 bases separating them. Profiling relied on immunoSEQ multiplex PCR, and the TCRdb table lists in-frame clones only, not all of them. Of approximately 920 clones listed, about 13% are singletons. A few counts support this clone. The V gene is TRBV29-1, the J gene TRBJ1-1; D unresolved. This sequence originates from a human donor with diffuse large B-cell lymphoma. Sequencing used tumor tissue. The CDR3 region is CSVETTWNTEAFF. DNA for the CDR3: TGCAGCGTTGAAACCACATGGAACACTGAAGCTTTCTTT. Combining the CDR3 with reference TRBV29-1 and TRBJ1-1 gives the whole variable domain SAVISQKPSRDICQRGTSLTIQCQVDSQVTMMFWYRQQPGQSLTLIATANQGSEATYESGFVIDKFPISRPNLTFSTLTVSNMSPEDSSIYLCSVETTWNTEAFFGQGTRLTVV.